The present T cell receptor beta chain was sequenced within a study of blood T cell repertoires in COVID-19. Study context: Collection of acute and convalescent COVID-19 samples took place in the United States, Italy and Spain.

The length of the CDR3 is 16 residues. Germline V gives CDR1 LNHNV, CDR2 YYDKDF (reference sequence). V lost 2 bases and J lost 4, with 18 bases in between. Profiled with immunoSEQ multiplex PCR; TCRdb holds only in-frame clones, not every one. The profile covers fewer than 150,000 clones, with roughly 80% appearing a single time and 7.5% to 8.5% taken by the ten largest. Sequenced material: peripheral blood. V usage is TRBV15 and J usage is TRBJ2-7, with D possibly TRBD1 on 6 matching bases. The sequence derives from a human donor in a cohort sampled during active COVID-19. The CDR3 nucleotides are TGTGCCACCAGCAGATACGGGTCCCAGGGGAAATACGAGCAGTACTTC. It codes for CATSRYGSQGKYEQYF.